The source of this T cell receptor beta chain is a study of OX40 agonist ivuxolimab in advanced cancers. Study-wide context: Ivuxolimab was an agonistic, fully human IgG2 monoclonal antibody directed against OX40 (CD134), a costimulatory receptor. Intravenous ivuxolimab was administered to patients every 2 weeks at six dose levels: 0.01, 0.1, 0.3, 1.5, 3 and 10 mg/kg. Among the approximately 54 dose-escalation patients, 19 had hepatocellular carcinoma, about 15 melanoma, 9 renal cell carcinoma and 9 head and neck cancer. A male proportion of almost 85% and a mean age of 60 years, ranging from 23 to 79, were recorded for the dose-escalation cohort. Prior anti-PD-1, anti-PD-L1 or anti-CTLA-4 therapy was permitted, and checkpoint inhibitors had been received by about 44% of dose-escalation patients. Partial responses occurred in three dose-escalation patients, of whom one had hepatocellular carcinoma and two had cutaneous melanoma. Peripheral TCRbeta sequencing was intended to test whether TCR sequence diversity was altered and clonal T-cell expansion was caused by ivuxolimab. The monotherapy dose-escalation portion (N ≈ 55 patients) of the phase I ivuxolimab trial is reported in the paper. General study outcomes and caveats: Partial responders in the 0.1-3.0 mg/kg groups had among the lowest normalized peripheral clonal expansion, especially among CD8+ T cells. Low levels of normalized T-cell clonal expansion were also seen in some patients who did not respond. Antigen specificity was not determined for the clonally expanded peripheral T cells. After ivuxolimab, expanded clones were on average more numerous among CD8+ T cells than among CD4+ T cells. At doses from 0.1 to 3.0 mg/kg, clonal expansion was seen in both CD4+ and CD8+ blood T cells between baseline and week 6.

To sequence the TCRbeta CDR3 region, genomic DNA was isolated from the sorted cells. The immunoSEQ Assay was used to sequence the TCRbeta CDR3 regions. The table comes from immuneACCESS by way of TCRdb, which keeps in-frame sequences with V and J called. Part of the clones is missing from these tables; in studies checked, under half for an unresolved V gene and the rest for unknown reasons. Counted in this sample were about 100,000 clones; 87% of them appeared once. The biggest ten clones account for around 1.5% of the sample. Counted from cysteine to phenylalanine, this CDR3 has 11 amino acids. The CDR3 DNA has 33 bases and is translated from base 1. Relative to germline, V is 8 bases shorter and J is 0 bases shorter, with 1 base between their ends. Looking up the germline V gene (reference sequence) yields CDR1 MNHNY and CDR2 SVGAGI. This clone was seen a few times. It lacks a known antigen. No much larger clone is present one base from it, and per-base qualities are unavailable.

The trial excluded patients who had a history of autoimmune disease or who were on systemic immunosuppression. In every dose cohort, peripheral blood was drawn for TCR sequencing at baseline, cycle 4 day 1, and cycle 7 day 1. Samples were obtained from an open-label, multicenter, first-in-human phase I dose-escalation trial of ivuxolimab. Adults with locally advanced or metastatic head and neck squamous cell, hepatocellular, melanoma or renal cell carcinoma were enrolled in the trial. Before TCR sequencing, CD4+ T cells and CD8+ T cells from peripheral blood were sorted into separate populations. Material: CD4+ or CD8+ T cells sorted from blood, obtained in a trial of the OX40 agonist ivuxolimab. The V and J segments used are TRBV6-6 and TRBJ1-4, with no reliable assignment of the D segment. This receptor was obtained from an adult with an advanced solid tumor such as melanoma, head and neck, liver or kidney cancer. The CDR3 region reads CASATNEKLFF. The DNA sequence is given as TGTGCCAGCGCAACTAATGAAAAACTGTTTTTT.